The 17 T cell receptor beta chains below come from one sample, sequenced in a study of technical replicates of blood from a few donors. Profiled with immunoSEQ multiplex PCR; TCRdb holds only in-frame clones, not every one. This table has 75,000 to 95,000 clones, around 89% appearing once. Sequencing was performed on T cells isolated from PBMCs. These receptors were taken from a human donor in good health.

The J gene is TRBJ2-5, the V gene TRBV4-2, with 11 nucleotides matching TRBD2. Germline CDR1 is LGHNA and CDR2 is YNFKEQ. The trim removed 2 bases at V and 3 bases at J, leaving 5 bases unmatched. The length of the CDR3 is 16 residues. As DNA, the CDR3 is TGTGCCAGCAGCCAACCCCCGACTAGCGGGGAAGAGACCCAGTACTTC. This gives the protein CASSQPPTSGEETQYF.

The chain links TRBV14 to TRBJ1-2; unclear D gene. CDR1 is SGHDN, CDR2 FVKESK, per germline. The V and J ends lost 1 base and 2 bases respectively, with 11 bases between them. The CDR3 is 15 residues long. CDR3 DNA: TGTGCCAGCAGCCAAGTCGCCCTAACCAACTATGGCTACACCTTC. Translated: CASSQVALTNYGYTF.

The rearrangement joins TRBV20-1 to TRBJ1-2; D unclear. The CDR3 consists of 9 residues. V was cut by 3 bases and J by 6 bases, with 2 bases left in between. The germline V gene encodes CDR1 DFQATT and CDR2 SNEGSKA (reference sequence). CDR3 DNA: TGCAGTGCTAGCGATGGCTACACCTTC. Residues: CSASDGYTF.

The chain employs TRBV7-9 and TRBJ1-1; TRBD1 might be the D (6 bases). The CDR3 spans 15 residues. V dropped 5 bases and J dropped 4 bases, with 17 bases sitting between them. Germline V gene lookup returns CDR1 SEHNR and CDR2 FQNEAQ (reference sequence). The CDR3: CASSRAGTGPTEAFF. CDR3 in DNA: TGTGCCAGCAGCCGGGCCGGAACAGGGCCCACTGAAGCTTTCTTT.

The J gene is TRBJ1-2, the V gene TRBV5-1; perhaps TRBD1 as D (6 bases). The CDR3 totals 14 residues. Trimming cost V 5 bases and J 0 bases, with 11 bases left between them. Germline V lookup: CDR1 SGHRS, CDR2 YFSETQ. Written as DNA, the CDR3 is TGCGCCAGCAGTACCGGGACATCTAACTATGGCTACACCTTC. Its protein product is CASSTGTSNYGYTF.

The V call is TRBV30, the J call TRBJ2-7, with D tentatively TRBD1 (5 bases). CDR1 and CDR2 from the germline V gene are GTSNPN and SVGIG (reference sequence). V lost 0 bases and J 6 bases, leaving 6 bases between the germline ends. The CDR3 runs 11 residues. The CDR3 bases are TGTGCCTGGAGTGTAGGGGTCGAGCAGTACTTC. It is translated as CAWSVGVEQYF.

The chain is built from TRBV7-2 and TRBJ2-5, with 9 bases fitting TRBD2. Trimming took 4 bases from V and 4 from J; bases not matched to a gene: 7. The germline CDR1 and CDR2 sequences are SGHTA and FQGNSA. This CDR3 comprises 15 residues. Here the CDR3 reads CASSSTSGRGETQYF. Here the CDR3 DNA reads TGTGCCAGCAGCTCAACTAGCGGGCGGGGAGAGACCCAGTACTTC.

The count of this clone is one. The chain couples TRBV9 to TRBJ2-4; no reliable D call. CDR3 size: 14 residues. The V gene lost 4 bases and the J gene lost 0 bases, with 8 bases spanning the gap. CDR1 SGDLS and CDR2 YYNGEE come from the germline V gene. As DNA, the CDR3 is TGTGCCAGCAGCCCCACAGTAGCCAAAAACATTCAGTACTTC. As protein: CASSPTVAKNIQYF.

This chain joins TRBV7-6 and TRBJ2-7; 12 positions agree with TRBD2. J gave up 6 bases and V 8 bases, and 8 bases lay outside the gene matches. The CDR3 sequence is 14 residues long. CDR1 SGHVS and CDR2 FNYEAQ come from the germline V gene. The CDR3 here is CASRLAGDWGEQYF. In DNA form, the CDR3 reads TGTGCCAGCCGACTAGCGGGAGACTGGGGCGAGCAGTACTTC.

The V gene is TRBV7-6, the J gene TRBJ2-5, with 8 bases lining up with TRBD2. The CDR3 length is 18 residues. The germline V gene encodes CDR1 SGHVS and CDR2 FNYEAQ. Losses at the gene ends were 0 bases for V and 4 bases for J; bases not matched to a gene: 13. The CDR3 bases are TGTGCCAGCAGCTTAGCGGCGTCGGGAGGGCCGGCGGCAGAGACCCAGTACTTC. Encoded protein: CASSLAASGGPAAETQYF.

The rearrangement uses TRBV19 and TRBJ1-2; TRBD1 matches 12 bases. V trimming: 3 bases; J trimming: 3 bases; junction bases outside the gene matches: 17. This CDR3 region has 20 residues. The germline gives CDR1 LNHDA, CDR2 SQIVND (reference sequence). The CDR3 DNA is TGTGCCAGTAGTATTCCCTTGGCCTATTTGGGACAGGGGGCGGACTATGGCTACACCTTC. This codes for CASSIPLAYLGQGADYGYTF.

The chain carries TRBV25-1 and TRBJ2-6; D call uncertain. Trimming shortened V by 2 bases and J by 9 bases, and 5 bases separated the two germline ends. The CDR3 extends over 12 amino acids. The germline V gene has CDR1 MGHDK and CDR2 SYGVNS. CDR3 region: CASSEAVNVLTF. CDR3 DNA sequence: TGTGCCAGCAGTGAAGCAGTCAACGTCCTGACTTTC.

This clone was found once. The rearrangement links TRBV2 to TRBJ2-1; 11 nucleotides agree with TRBD2. V lost 7 bases, J lost 8 bases, and 10 bases stayed unmatched. This CDR3 contains 15 residues. The V gene's germline CDR1 is SNHLY and CDR2 FYNNEI. The CDR3, as DNA: TGTGCCAGCACCCCTAGCGGGAGGTGGTGGGATGAGCAGTTCTTC. Its translation is CASTPSGRWWDEQFF.

This clone appeared a single time. CDR3 nucleotides: TGTGCCAGTAGTATCTCCGACAGGGAGAAAACCTATGGCTACACCTTC. This translates into CASSISDREKTYGYTF. The rearrangement links TRBV19 to TRBJ1-2; the match to TRBD1 covers 7 bases. The germline V gene has CDR1 LNHDA and CDR2 SQIVND (reference sequence). This CDR3 contains 16 residues. V lost 3 bases, J lost 4 bases, and 11 bases stayed unmatched.

The chain has TRBV11-3 and TRBJ2-5; 7 nucleotides align to TRBD1. Germline CDR1 SGHNT, CDR2 YENEEA. V was pared by 6 bases and J by 1 base, with 5 bases of the junction left unmatched. There are 14 residues in the CDR3. The CDR3 loop reads CASSRRDSQETQYF. The CDR3 DNA reads as TGTGCCAGCAGTCGACGGGACAGCCAAGAGACCCAGTACTTC.

The rearrangement uses TRBV4-2 and TRBJ1-4, with D possibly being TRBD1 (6 bases). CDR3 size: 15 residues. The V and J ends lost 1 base and 8 bases respectively, with 14 bases between them. Germline V gene data show CDR1 as LGHNA and CDR2 as YNFKEQ. CDR3 in DNA: TGTGCCAGCAGCCAAGTAGCCAGGGGAGAGGAAAAACTGTTTTTT. Its protein product is CASSQVARGEEKLFF.

The chain uses TRBV7-9 and TRBJ2-5; possible D gene TRBD2, 5 bases. Deletions cut 5 bases from V and 5 bases from J, with 15 bases between. CDR3 length equals 14 residues. CDR1 and CDR2 from the germline V gene are SEHNR and FQNEAQ (reference sequence). In DNA, the CDR3 is TGTGCCAGCAGCGTAGAGCGGATGCTGGAGACCCAGTACTTC. Translated: CASSVERMLETQYF.